The table lists the clone carrying this TCR beta chain with a few counts. Its antigen is unknown. PCR primers comprised 60 Vbeta and 13 Jbeta primers. The method was immunoSEQ multiplex PCR; TCRdb's version includes in-frame clones alone and lacks a portion of them. This sample has 120,000 or so clones, with roughly 80% found just once. This entry comes from a study of cytomegalovirus exposure and HLA in healthy donors. General study findings and limits: When analyzed later, the rates of TCR association showed variation by HLA locus, with DRB1 the most and HLA-C the fewest. Later on, a genetic analysis was performed. It linked a missense variant in DCLRE1C with V- and J-gene trimming of TCR beta. When a later analysis was performed, an Asian-associated ancestry cluster reportedly had fewer N-insertions than the roughly 640-donor mean.

Trimming at V came to 8 bases and at J to 6 bases, leaving 10 bases not matched to a gene. CDR1 is SGHTA, CDR2 FQGNSA, per germline. The CDR3 extends over 15 amino acids. This clonotype was sampled from a man aged 45-65 years in good health and CMV-seropositive. The chain is built from TRBV7-2 and TRBJ2-1; TRBD2 agrees at 10 bases. Sequencing was carried out using PBMCs. CDR3 nucleotide sequence: TGTGCCAGCTCCCTCCTAGCGGGAGCTAGCAATGAGCAGTTCTTC. Encoded protein: CASSLLAGASNEQFF.